These 25 T cell receptor beta chains share one sample of origin, sequenced in a study of shared clonotypes between healthy human individuals. The data were produced by immunoSEQ multiplex PCR, yet TCRdb's version contains in-frame clones alone and is incomplete. The sample has under 1,100,000 clones, 60% to 80% seen once. The material sequenced was memory CD4+ T cells sorted from blood. The subset here: CD45RA-negative fraction. The receptors shown here come from a man between 18 and 29 years old in good health.

This clone has more than one count but fewer than ten. Other DNA sequences in the same sample also yield this CDR3. The genes are TRBV18 and TRBJ1-5; D unresolved. With 3 bases removed from V and 4 bases from J, the gap between germline ends came to 7 bases. The CDR3 spans 13 residues. The germline V gene has CDR1 KGHSH and CDR2 LQKENI. The CDR3 is CASSPDQNQPQHF. The DNA of the CDR3 is TGTGCCAGCTCACCGGACCAAAATCAGCCCCAGCATTTT.

This clone turned up a few times. This chain joins TRBV10-1 and TRBJ2-7; 10 bases agree with TRBD1. The CDR3 runs 14 residues. CDR1 is WNHNN and CDR2 is SYGVQD in the germline V gene (reference sequence). V shed 6 bases and J 6 bases; nucleotides not matched to a gene: 8. The CDR3 DNA reads TGCGCCAGCAGCTCCACCGGGACAGGGGCCGAGCAGTACTTC. Its protein product is CASSSTGTGAEQYF.

The CDR3 region has the DNA TGTGCCAGATCCACCGGGCAGGGGGCTGGTGAGCAGTACTTC. Encoded protein: CARSTGQGAGEQYF. The chain joins TRBV30 to TRBJ2-7, with 8 nucleotides matching TRBD1. The CDR3 has 14 residues. From germline, CDR1 is GTSNPN and CDR2 SVGIG (reference sequence). The trim removed 8 bases at V and 7 bases at J, leaving 16 bases unmatched.

The chain is built from TRBV10-3 and TRBJ2-2; 7 bases match TRBD2. This CDR3 region has 14 residues. CDR1 is ENHRY, CDR2 SYGVKD, per germline. V lost 2 bases, J lost 4 bases, and 1 base stayed unmatched. CDR3 amino acids: CAISESGATGELFF. CDR3 in DNA: TGTGCCATCAGTGAGAGCGGGGCCACCGGGGAGCTGTTTTTT.

As for this clone: A much larger clone lies one base from this, so it may be a read error. V usage is TRBV7-3 and J usage is TRBJ2-7; D might be TRBD1 or TRBD2, each matching 6 bases. CDR1 is SGHTA and CDR2 is FQGTGA in the germline V gene. Trimming took 3 bases from V and 0 from J, leaving 12 bases between them. The CDR3 loop spans 15 amino acids. The CDR3 nucleotides are TGTGCCAGCAGCTTGGGGGCGGGAAGCTCCTACGAGCAGTACTTC. Translated: CASSLGAGSSYEQYF.

The chain carries TRBV7-3 and TRBJ2-1; 8 bases are a match to TRBD2. This CDR3 contains 15 residues. Germline-derived CDR1 and CDR2 are SGHTA and FQGTGA. The junction had 8 bases not matched to a gene; V was cut back by 2 bases and J by 8 bases. CDR3 bases: TGTGCCAGCAGCTTAGGGACTAGGGGGGTCGATGAGCAGTTCTTC. It codes for CASSLGTRGVDEQFF.

This sequence joins TRBV6-1 and TRBJ1-4; 8 bases line up with TRBD1. The J segment lost 7 bases and the V segment lost 6 bases, leaving 7 bases of the junction unmatched. Germline CDR1 reads MNHNS; CDR2 reads SASEGT. The CDR3 covers 14 residues. CDR3 bases: TGTGCCAGCAGGAGGACAGGGCACGGTGAAAAACTGTTTTTT. Its protein is CASRRTGHGEKLFF.

The V and J genes are TRBV7-2 and TRBJ2-7; D may be TRBD2 (5 bases). Trimming removed 1 base at V and 6 bases at J, with 19 bases between. Germline assignment: CDR1 SGHTA and CDR2 FQGNSA. The CDR3 loop spans 16 amino acids. The CDR3 region has the DNA TGTGCCAGCAGCTTAGGTCGGGCTAGCCAGGTTTCCGAGCAGTACTTC. Translated: CASSLGRASQVSEQYF.

The sample holds one count of this clone. The rearrangement joins TRBV4-1 to TRBJ2-1; TRBD2 aligns across 8 bases. This CDR3 contains 14 residues. V was pared by 1 base and J by 12 bases, with 8 bases of the junction left unmatched. Germline CDR1 MGHRA, CDR2 YSYEKL. As DNA, the CDR3 is TGCGCCAGCAGCCAAGTCGGTAGCGGGAATCCGCAGTTCTTC. It codes for CASSQVGSGNPQFF.

Notes on this clone: Other nucleotide sequences from this sample produce the same CDR3. The chain employs TRBV2 and TRBJ1-5; 9 bases are a match to TRBD1. From germline, CDR1 is SNHLY and CDR2 FYNNEI. The CDR3 length is 15 residues. V lost 6 bases and J lost 0; bases outside the gene matches: 3. The CDR3: CASRGQGLSNQPQHF. CDR3 bases: TGTGCCAGCAGGGGACAGGGCCTTAGCAATCAGCCCCAGCATTTT.

This clone is a singleton in its sample. The chain joins TRBV28 to TRBJ2-7, with D unclear. Germline loops: CDR1 MDHEN, CDR2 SYDVKM. CDR3 size: 13 residues. V gave up 7 bases and J gave up 0 bases, with 10 bases separating them. The CDR3 sequence: CASKSRPSYEQYF. In DNA form, the CDR3 reads TGTGCCAGCAAGTCACGTCCCTCCTACGAGCAGTACTTC.

There are many counts of this clone. The CDR3 nucleotides are TGCGCCAGCAGCAGGGACTATTCCACCGGGGAGCTGTTTTTT. Its protein is CASSRDYSTGELFF. The chain links TRBV5-1 to TRBJ2-2; 7 bases match TRBD2. Germline V gives CDR1 SGHRS, CDR2 YFSETQ. The ends lost 4 bases at V and 4 bases at J; junction bases unmatched: 4. This CDR3 has 14 amino acids.

The V and J genes are TRBV7-9 and TRBJ2-1; the D is unclear. The CDR3 has 16 residues. Germline V lookup: CDR1 SEHNR, CDR2 FQNEAQ (reference sequence). The ends were cut back, 5 bases at V and 5 bases at J, with 19 bases in the middle. CDR3 nucleotides: TGTGCCAGCAGCCTATCTAGGCAGAAGAACAACAATGAGCAGTTCTTC. Translated, it gives CASSLSRQKNNNEQFF.

This clone was counted at least ten times. The gene calls are TRBV6-6 and TRBJ2-7; 9 bases are a match to TRBD1. The CDR3 consists of 15 residues. Germline V gene lookup returns CDR1 MNHNY and CDR2 SVGAGI (reference sequence). Losses at the gene ends were 6 bases for V and 1 base for J; bases not matched to a gene: 7. Written as DNA, the CDR3 is TGTGCCAGCAGAACGACGGGGACAGGGTCCTACGAGCAGTACTTC. Its translation: CASRTTGTGSYEQYF.

About this clone itself: A read error may explain this, as a much larger clone is one base away. The sample holds other DNA sequences that translate to the same CDR3. The chain employs TRBV7-2 and TRBJ2-1, with 9 bases aligning to TRBD2. The CDR3 consists of 15 residues. Per germline, CDR1 SGHTA and CDR2 FQGNSA. In nucleotides, the CDR3 is TGTGCTAGCAGCTTGGCGGGAGGGCCCTTCAATGAGCAGTTCTTC. It is translated as CASSLAGGPFNEQFF.

This sequence joins TRBV10-2 and TRBJ1-4, with 11 bases fitting TRBD1. The CDR3 runs 15 residues. CDR1 WSHSY and CDR2 SAAADI come from the germline V gene. J gave up 7 bases and V 5 bases, and 6 bases lay outside the gene matches. CDR3 coding DNA: TGCGCCAGCAGTCCTCCGGGACAGGGGGTTGAAAAACTGTTTTTT. It is translated as CASSPPGQGVEKLFF.

The rearrangement joins TRBV4-1 to TRBJ2-3; the D is unclear. Trimming left V 6 bases short and J 4 bases short, with 14 bases between. CDR3 length: 14 residues. Germline CDR1 reads MGHRA; CDR2 reads YSYEKL. CDR3 loop: CASSQFLVADTQYF. CDR3 sequence (DNA): TGCGCCAGCAGTCAATTTTTAGTTGCAGATACGCAGTATTTT.

Only one count was recorded for this clone. The J gene is TRBJ2-7, the V gene TRBV4-2; 15 nucleotides agree with TRBD2. This CDR3 is built from 16 residues. V lost 5 bases and J lost 4; bases outside the gene matches: 6. Germline V gives CDR1 LGHNA, CDR2 YNFKEQ. Written as DNA, the CDR3 is TGTGCCAGCAGCGGAGGGACTAGCGGGGGGTATTACGAGCAGTACTTC. Translation gives CASSGGTSGGYYEQYF.

Concerning this clone: A read error may produce the germline difference seen at one junction end. The J gene is TRBJ2-7, the V gene TRBV6-1, with TRBD1 matching over 9 bases. This CDR3 is built from 14 residues. Germline CDR1 MNHNS, CDR2 SASEGT. The CDR3 reads CASTDRDREPLDSF. CDR3 in DNA: TGTGCCAGCACCGACCGGGACAGGGAACCCCTGGACAGCTTC.

The gene calls are TRBV6-1 and TRBJ1-1; 10 nucleotides line up with TRBD1. CDR1 is MNHNS, CDR2 SASEGT, per germline. The CDR3 has 14 amino acids. V lost 9 bases to trimming and J lost 3 bases; unmatched junction nucleotides: 7. The CDR3 region has the DNA TGTGCCAGTGACAGGGGGCGCGTCGACACTGAAGCTTTCTTT. Translating gives CASDRGRVDTEAFF.

The rearrangement joins TRBV6-1 to TRBJ2-2, with TRBD2 matching over 10 bases. CDR1 MNHNS and CDR2 SASEGT come from the germline V gene. Trimming removed 2 bases from V and 6 bases from J; junction bases left unmatched: 6. The CDR3 sequence is 16 residues long. CDR3 region: CASSELVAGGPGELFF. CDR3 in DNA: TGTGCCAGCAGTGAATTGGTAGCGGGAGGCCCCGGGGAGCTGTTTTTT.

The chain links TRBV9 to TRBJ2-2, with 16 positions matching TRBD2. V lost 0 bases and J lost 6; bases outside the gene matches: 5. This CDR3 is 18 amino acids long. The germline V gene has CDR1 SGDLS and CDR2 YYNGEE. The CDR3 DNA sequence: TGTGCCAGCAGCGTAGGAGGGACTAGCGGGGGGGCCGCCGGGGAGCTGTTTTTT. Amino acid sequence: CASSVGGTSGGAAGELFF.

The genes are TRBV5-4 and TRBJ1-1; D gene unclear. Trimming took off 4 bases at V and 0 bases at J, with 7 bases between the two ends. Germline V lookup: CDR1 SGHNT, CDR2 YYREEE (reference sequence). CDR3 length equals 13 residues. The CDR3 loop is CASSQELNTEAFF. CDR3 coding DNA: TGTGCCAGCAGCCAGGAATTGAACACTGAAGCTTTCTTT.

V usage is TRBV5-1 and J usage is TRBJ1-3, with D uncertain. Trimming shortened V by 0 bases and J by 0 bases, and 10 bases separated the two germline ends. Per germline, CDR1 SGHRS and CDR2 YFSETQ. The CDR3 contains 16 residues. CDR3 DNA sequence: TGCGCCAGCAGCTTGGGCCACACCAGCTCTGGAAACACCATATATTTT. It encodes CASSLGHTSSGNTIYF.

The chain uses TRBV27 and TRBJ2-1; 7 bases agree with TRBD1. CDR3 length equals 16 residues. V lost 5 bases to trimming and J lost 7 bases; unmatched junction nucleotides: 14. Germline V gene data show CDR1 as MNHEY and CDR2 as SMNVEV (reference sequence). The CDR3 sequence: CASSVRDSLLPNEQFF. Written as DNA, the CDR3 is TGTGCCAGCAGTGTGAGGGACAGTTTGTTGCCAAATGAGCAGTTCTTC.